A selection of T cell receptor beta chains follows, all from one sample in a study of blood T cell repertoires in COVID-19. Method: immunoSEQ multiplex PCR; TCRdb's copy keeps in-frame clones and lacks some. The sample yields about 140,000 clones, 88% seen once. The sequencing input was peripheral blood. These receptors came from a human donor with COVID-19, enrolled during active disease. The donor label of this sample is uncertain. Each CDR3 is given with its conserved first and last residue. The D gene is left open where the match is weak. Clone sizes are given selectively: once, few, many, or a class where the clone is expanded.

clone size | D gene | J gene | V gene | CDR3 protein | CDR3 DNA
. | TRBD2 | TRBJ2-1 | TRBV11-3 | CASSGGGAYNEQFF | TGTGCCAGCAGCGGCGGGGGGGCCTACAATGAGCAGTTCTTC
. | TRBD2 | TRBJ2-1 | TRBV6-6 | CASSPPVRGGYNEQFF | TGTGCCAGCAGTCCCCCGGTGCGGGGGGGATACAATGAGCAGTTCTTC
. | . | TRBJ1-1 | TRBV1 | CTSSLTGGNTEAFF | TGCACCAGCAGTCTAACGGGGGGGAACACTGAAGCTTTCTTT
. | TRBD1 | TRBJ2-7 | TRBV5-6 | CASSLVGDRGRYEQYF | TGTGCCAGCAGCTTGGTGGGTGACAGGGGTAGGTACGAGCAGTACTTC
few | . | TRBJ1-3 | TRBV25-1 | CASSDKFLQGSGNTIYF | TGTGCCAGCAGTGATAAGTTCTTGCAGGGCTCTGGAAACACCATATATTTT
. | . | TRBJ2-6 | TRBV13 | CASSSQGGAGFSGANVLTF | TGTGCCAGCAGCTCCCAGGGGGGCGCGGGGTTTTCTGGGGCCAACGTCCTGACTTTC
. | TRBD2 | TRBJ2-5 | TRBV29-1 | CSVDILAGGPNQETQYF | TGCAGCGTTGACATACTAGCGGGGGGGCCGAACCAAGAGACCCAGTACTTC
. | TRBD1 | TRBJ2-3 | TRBV5-1 | CASSLGQESTDTQYF | TGCGCCAGCAGCCTGGGACAGGAATCCACAGATACGCAGTATTTT
once | . | TRBJ2-7 | TRBV4-2 | CASSQAWAGAGEQYF | TGTGCCAGCAGCCAAGCCTGGGCAGGGGCGGGCGAGCAGTACTTC
. | . | TRBJ1-1 | TRBV10-2 | CASSESTENTEAFF | TGCGCCAGCAGTGAGTCGACAGAGAACACTGAAGCTTTCTTT
. | TRBD1 | TRBJ2-2 | TRBV4-1 | CASSTQTGSGELFF | TGCGCCAGCAGCACCCAGACAGGGTCCGGGGAGCTGTTTTTT
. | . | TRBJ1-2 | TRBV10-1 | CASSESTVPPYGYTF | TGCGCCAGCAGTGAGTCGACTGTCCCTCCTTATGGCTACACCTTC
. | . | TRBJ1-1 | TRBV19 | CASRGRLGDGEAFF | TGTGCCAGCAGGGGAAGGCTTGGGGATGGTGAAGCTTTCTTT
. | TRBD1 | TRBJ2-7 | TRBV15 | CATSRVDRGTYEQYF | TGTGCCACCAGCAGAGTAGACAGGGGCACCTACGAGCAGTACTTC
. | TRBD1 | TRBJ1-4 | TRBV10-2 | CASTGQVQEKLFF | TGCGCCAGCACGGGACAGGTCCAAGAAAAACTGTTTTTT
once | . | TRBJ1-2 | TRBV2 | CASSEGAGAGGYTF | TGTGCCAGCAGTGAAGGGGCGGGAGCCGGGGGCTACACCTTC
. | TRBD2 | TRBJ2-7 | TRBV10-1 | CAIVPGLAGYEQYF | TGCGCCATCGTACCGGGACTAGCGGGGTACGAGCAGTACTTC
. | TRBD1 | TRBJ1-2 | TRBV5-1 | CASTSSTGNYGYTF | TGCGCCAGCACCTCCTCGACAGGGAACTATGGCTACACCTTC
. | . | TRBJ1-5 | TRBV6-6 | CASSSKTGLEFQPQHF | TGTGCCAGCAGTTCCAAAACTGGACTCGAATTTCAGCCCCAGCATTTT
once | TRBD2 | TRBJ2-3 | TRBV18 | CASSPPGLAGGQDTQYF | TGTGCCAGCTCACCCCCGGGACTAGCGGGGGGCCAGGATACGCAGTATTTT
. | TRBD1 | TRBJ1-1 | TRBV6-5 | CAIGDRYTEAFF | TGTGCCATCGGGGACAGATACACTGAAGCTTTCTTT
. | TRBD1 | TRBJ1-2 | TRBV10-2 | CASRSGQVGDGYTF | TGCGCCAGCAGATCTGGACAGGTCGGCGATGGCTACACCTTC
. | . | TRBJ2-7 | TRBV13 | CASSLQGGEEQYF | TGTGCCAGCAGCTTACAGGGAGGCGAGGAGCAGTACTTC
. | . | TRBJ1-1 | TRBV14 | CASSQIQGGFRAFF | TGTGCCAGCAGCCAAATACAGGGAGGGTTTCGGGCTTTCTTT
. | TRBD1 | TRBJ2-7 | TRBV19 | CASGKQGKGYEQYF | TGTGCCAGTGGGAAACAGGGGAAGGGTTACGAGCAGTACTTC
. | TRBD1 | TRBJ2-7 | TRBV4-1 | CASSLGGQGLVHEQYF | TGCGCCAGCAGCCTAGGGGGCCAGGGCCTCGTCCACGAGCAGTACTTC
. | . | TRBJ2-1 | TRBV9 | CASSPLLEPYNEQFF | TGTGCCAGCAGCCCCCTCCTAGAGCCATACAATGAGCAGTTCTTC
. | . | TRBJ1-2 | TRBV18 | CASSPGSYYGYTF | TGTGCCAGCTCACCCGGGTCTTATTATGGCTACACCTTC
. | . | TRBJ2-6 | TRBV19 | CASSALSGANVLTF | TGTGCCAGTAGTGCGTTATCTGGGGCCAACGTCCTGACTTTC
. | . | TRBJ1-1 | TRBV2 | CASSYQGGNTEAFF | TGTGCCAGCAGCTATCAAGGAGGGAACACTGAAGCTTTCTTT
. | TRBD2 | TRBJ2-5 | TRBV24-1 | CATSDSLAGGPPGETQYF | TGTGCCACCAGTGATTCCCTAGCGGGAGGGCCTCCAGGGGAGACCCAGTACTTC
. | . | TRBJ1-1 | TRBV7-9 | CASSLRQADGEAFF | TGTGCCAGCAGCTTAAGACAGGCCGACGGTGAAGCTTTCTTT
. | . | TRBJ2-5 | TRBV5-1 | CASSLNSGRETQYF | TGCGCCAGCAGCTTAAACTCGGGAAGAGAGACCCAGTACTTC
. | TRBD2 | TRBJ2-3 | TRBV7-6 | CASSTSGGPDTQYF | TGTGCCAGCAGCACGAGCGGGGGGCCTGATACGCAGTATTTT
. | . | TRBJ2-7 | TRBV11-2 | CASSLEGVDYEQYF | TGTGCCAGCAGCTTAGAAGGGGTAGACTACGAGCAGTACTTC
. | TRBD1 | TRBJ1-1 | TRBV5-1 | CASSVGQAFWNTEAFF | TGCGCCAGCAGCGTGGGACAGGCGTTTTGGAACACTGAAGCTTTCTTT
once | TRBD1 | TRBJ2-5 | TRBV6-6 | CASRGQGAGETQYF | TGTGCCAGCAGAGGACAGGGGGCGGGTGAGACCCAGTACTTC
. | TRBD2 | TRBJ2-1 | TRBV11-2 | CASSVTSGDNEQFF | TGTGCCAGCAGCGTCACTAGCGGGGACAATGAGCAGTTCTTC
few | . | TRBJ2-2 | TRBV5-1 | CASSLRSGGNTGELFF | TGCGCCAGCAGCTTGAGATCGGGGGGCAACACCGGGGAGCTGTTTTTT
. | . | TRBJ2-7 | TRBV24-1 | CATSDGYEQYF | TGTGCCACCAGTGACGGCTACGAGCAGTACTTC
. | . | TRBJ2-7 | TRBV29-1 | CSVEGRDYEQYF | TGCAGCGTTGAAGGACGGGACTACGAGCAGTACTTC
. | TRBD2 | TRBJ2-2 | TRBV5-1 | CASSKAGVLRTGELFF | TGCGCCAGCAGCAAGGCGGGGGTTTTGCGTACCGGGGAGCTGTTTTTT
once | TRBD1 | TRBJ1-1 | TRBV25-1 | CASETGLTEAFF | TGTGCCAGCGAGACAGGGTTGACTGAAGCTTTCTTT
. | TRBD1 | TRBJ2-3 | TRBV7-9 | CASSLTGASTDTQYF | TGTGCCAGCAGCTTGACAGGGGCTAGCACAGATACGCAGTATTTT
. | TRBD1 | TRBJ2-7 | TRBV4-1 | CASSRPTPGTGVHEQYF | TGCGCCAGCAGCCGCCCCACCCCCGGGACAGGGGTCCACGAGCAGTACTTC
. | TRBD1 | TRBJ1-1 | TRBV5-1 | CASSEYRGRGTEAFF | TGCGCCAGCAGCGAATACAGGGGGCGAGGCACTGAAGCTTTCTTT
. | . | TRBJ1-6 | TRBV5-1 | CASSPEQGSDSPLHF | TGCGCCAGCAGCCCAGAACAGGGCTCGGATTCACCCCTCCACTTT
. | . | TRBJ1-2 | TRBV4-1 | CASSQGAAPNYGYTF | TGCGCCAGCAGCCAAGGTGCGGCTCCTAACTATGGCTACACCTTC
. | . | TRBJ2-1 | TRBV2 | CASRPGVYEQFF | TGTGCCAGCAGGCCAGGGGTTTACGAGCAGTTCTTC
. | . | TRBJ1-2 | TRBV5-1 | CASGLGGSGGYTF | TGCGCCAGCGGCTTGGGGGGAAGCGGTGGCTACACCTTC
. | TRBD1 | TRBJ2-5 | TRBV5-4 | CASSSEGALGETQYF | TGTGCCAGCAGCTCCGAGGGGGCCCTGGGGGAGACCCAGTACTTC
once | TRBD1 | TRBJ1-3 | TRBV30 | CAWTTGNSGNTIYF | TGTGCCTGGACGACAGGGAACTCTGGAAACACCATATATTTT
once | TRBD2 | TRBJ2-1 | TRBV7-2 | CASGITGGTYNEQFF | TGTGCCAGCGGAATAACGGGAGGAACCTACAATGAGCAGTTCTTC
once | TRBD1 | TRBJ1-5 | TRBV19 | CASSIDPPRGPTISNQPQHF | TGTGCCAGTAGTATAGATCCCCCCAGGGGGCCAACTATTAGCAATCAGCCCCAGCATTTT